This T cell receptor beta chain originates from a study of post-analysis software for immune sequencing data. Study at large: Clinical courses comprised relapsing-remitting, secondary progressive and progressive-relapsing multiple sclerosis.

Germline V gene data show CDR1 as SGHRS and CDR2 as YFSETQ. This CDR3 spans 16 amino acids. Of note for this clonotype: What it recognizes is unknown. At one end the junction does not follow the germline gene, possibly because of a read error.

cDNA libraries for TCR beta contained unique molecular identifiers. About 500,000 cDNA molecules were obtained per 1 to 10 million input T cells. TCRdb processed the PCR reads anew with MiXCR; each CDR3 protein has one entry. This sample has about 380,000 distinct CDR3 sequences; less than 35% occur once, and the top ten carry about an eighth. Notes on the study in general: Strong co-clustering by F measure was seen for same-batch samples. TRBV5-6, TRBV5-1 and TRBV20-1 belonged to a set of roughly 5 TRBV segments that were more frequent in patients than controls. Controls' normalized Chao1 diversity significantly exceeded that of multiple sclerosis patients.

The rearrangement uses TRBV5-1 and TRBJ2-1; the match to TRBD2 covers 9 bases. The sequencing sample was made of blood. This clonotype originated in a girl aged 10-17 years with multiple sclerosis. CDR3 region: CASGLVETSGYNEQFF. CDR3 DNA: TGCGCCAGCGGCTTGGTGGAGACTAGCGGATACAATGAGCAGTTCTTC.